Each of the 3 T cell receptor beta chains below was sequenced from the same sample in a study of blood T cell repertoires in COVID-19. Measured with immunoSEQ multiplex PCR; TCRdb has only the in-frame clones, and not every one. Of over 250,000 clones in the sample, approximately 90% were seen once. The specimen sequenced was peripheral blood. These TCRs come from an older woman with acute or convalescent COVID-19.

V usage is TRBV11-2 and J usage is TRBJ1-2; 7 nucleotides line up with TRBD1. V gave up 1 base and J gave up 8 bases; unmatched junction bases: 10. The CDR3 consists of 15 residues. In germline, CDR1 is SGHAT, CDR2 FQNNGV. DNA for the CDR3: TGTGCCAGCAGCTTAGGATCGGACAGGCGGGGCGGCTACACCTTC. It codes for CASSLGSDRRGGYTF.

The chain joins TRBV19 to TRBJ1-1; D unclear. V lost 0 bases to trimming and J lost 0 bases, with 8 bases between them. This CDR3 has 15 amino acids. Per germline, CDR1 LNHDA and CDR2 SQIVND (reference sequence). The CDR3 sequence: CASSIDHGVNTEAFF. In nucleotides, the CDR3 is TGTGCCAGTAGTATAGATCACGGGGTGAACACTGAAGCTTTCTTT.

The chain couples TRBV2 to TRBJ2-1; a possible D gene is TRBD2 (5 bases). The germline CDR1 and CDR2 sequences are SNHLY and FYNNEI. The CDR3 length is 15 residues. The ends were cut back, 6 bases at V and 0 bases at J, with 12 bases in the middle. For the CDR3, the DNA is TGTGCCAGCAGGGACCAAGGGAGCTCCTACAATGAGCAGTTCTTC. This codes for CASRDQGSSYNEQFF.